Listed below are T cell receptor beta chains from one sample, sequenced in a study of neurological immune-mediated disorders. TCRdb re-called the 5' RACE reads with MiXCR, one entry per CDR3 protein. In the table there are 15,000 to 20,000 distinct CDR3 sequences, more than 2% of which are singletons. The sample consisted of PBMCs. The receptors originated from a woman younger than 30 with multiple sclerosis. The CDR3 runs from the conserved cysteine through the conserved F or W. Each record gives: CDR3 DNA, CDR3 protein, D gene, V gene, J gene, clone size. A D gene is named only where the DNA matches it firmly. Each size is once, few, many, or a class for an expanded clone.

CDR3nt: TGTGCCAGCAGCCTGATACAGGGGGAAGCTTTCTTT
CDR3aa: CASSLIQGEAFF
d_gene: TRBD1
v_gene: TRBV9
j_gene: TRBJ1-1
abundance: few

CDR3nt: TGCGCCAGCAGCTTCGCGGGTACCAAGGGCACTGAAGCTTTCTTT
CDR3aa: CASSFAGTKGTEAFF
d_gene: .
v_gene: TRBV4-1
j_gene: TRBJ1-1
abundance: few

CDR3nt: TGCAGTGCTAGATCGAATCTGGGACAGGAAGCTTTCTTT
CDR3aa: CSARSNLGQEAFF
d_gene: TRBD1
v_gene: TRBV20-1
j_gene: TRBJ1-1
abundance: many

CDR3nt: TGTGCCAGCAGTTTTCCGATTAGGAGGGCCTATGGCTACACCTTC
CDR3aa: CASSFPIRRAYGYTF
d_gene: .
v_gene: TRBV6-2/TRBV6-3
j_gene: TRBJ1-2
abundance: many

CDR3nt: TGTGCCAGCAGCTTAGATACGTACGGCTACACCTTC
CDR3aa: CASSLDTYGYTF
d_gene: .
v_gene: TRBV7-2
j_gene: TRBJ1-2
abundance: many

CDR3nt: TGCAGTGCTAGAGATGGGGGGACTGAAGCTTTCTTT
CDR3aa: CSARDGGTEAFF
d_gene: .
v_gene: TRBV20-1
j_gene: TRBJ1-1
abundance: many

CDR3nt: TGCAGTGCTAGAGATGGGGGGGCGCAGTTGACTGGCTACACCTTC
CDR3aa: CSARDGGAQLTGYTF
d_gene: .
v_gene: TRBV20-1
j_gene: TRBJ1-2
abundance: many

CDR3nt: TGCAGTGCTAGTTATAGTCGGGAACTCTATGGCTACACCTTC
CDR3aa: CSASYSRELYGYTF
d_gene: .
v_gene: TRBV20-1
j_gene: TRBJ1-2
abundance: many

CDR3nt: TGTGCCAGCAGCTTTCGCCAGGCGCCCACCGGGGAGCTGTTTTTT
CDR3aa: CASSFRQAPTGELFF
d_gene: .
v_gene: TRBV7-8
j_gene: TRBJ2-2
abundance: many

CDR3nt: TGCAGTGCTAGAGATAGCGGGACTAGCGGGACCAATGAGCAGTTCTTC
CDR3aa: CSARDSGTSGTNEQFF
d_gene: TRBD2
v_gene: TRBV20-1
j_gene: TRBJ2-1
abundance: many

CDR3nt: TGTGCCAGCAGCCCGACAGTGTTTAGGTCGAGGCCCGGGGAGCTGTTTTTT
CDR3aa: CASSPTVFRSRPGELFF
d_gene: .
v_gene: TRBV7-6
j_gene: TRBJ2-2
abundance: many

CDR3nt: TGTGCCAGCAGCCCCCCATTCTTAGTGGAAGAGACCCAGTACTTC
CDR3aa: CASSPPFLVEETQYF
d_gene: .
v_gene: TRBV7-6
j_gene: TRBJ2-5
abundance: many

CDR3nt: TGTGCCAGCTCACTGGGACGGAATCCGAACACTGAAGCTTTCTTT
CDR3aa: CASSLGRNPNTEAFF
d_gene: .
v_gene: TRBV18
j_gene: TRBJ1-1
abundance: many

CDR3nt: TGCGCCAGCATGACTAGCGAGGACTACAATGAGCAGTTCTTC
CDR3aa: CASMTSEDYNEQFF
d_gene: TRBD2
v_gene: TRBV10-2
j_gene: TRBJ2-1
abundance: many

CDR3nt: TGTGCCAGCAGTACCATCCGACAGTTGACTAACTATGGCTACACCTTC
CDR3aa: CASSTIRQLTNYGYTF
d_gene: .
v_gene: TRBV27
j_gene: TRBJ1-2
abundance: many